The 28 T cell receptor beta chains listed next were all sequenced from one sample in a study of human T cells and chemical hapten exposure. Time point indicated: patch test 1, 2 weeks after DPC sensitization. Treatment indicated: therapeutic diphenylcyclopropenone sensitization with weekly scalp DPC. TCRdb fed the RACE reads into MiXCR, producing one record per CDR3 protein. The sample yields roughly 86,000 distinct CDR3 sequences, more than 9% seen once. The sample in question was whole blood, obtained in connection with sensitization to the hapten diphenylcyclopropenone (DPC). The receptors derive from a man in his forties or fifties with alopecia areata. Some clones in this sample may be carry-over from other donors' samples.

This clonotype came up many times. This chain connects TRBV2 to TRBJ2-6, with a weak D call TRBD1 (5 bases). V lost 4 bases, J lost 2 bases, and 12 bases lay in between. This CDR3 contains 16 residues. Germline CDR1 and CDR2: SNHLY and FYNNEI. CDR3 coding DNA: TGTGCCAGCAGTGCGCTCAGGGTGGCTGGGGCCAACGTCCTGACTTTC. The encoded protein is CASSALRVAGANVLTF.

This clonotype was counted only a few times. The V call is TRBV2, the J call TRBJ2-2; possibly TRBD2 for D (5 bases). Trimming removed 7 bases at V and 7 bases at J, with 13 bases between. The CDR3 sequence is 13 residues long. Looked up from germline, CDR1 is SNHLY and CDR2 is FYNNEI. CDR3 nucleotide sequence: TGTGCCAGCAACAAAGAGGGAATCGGGGAGCTGTTTTTT. Its translation: CASNKEGIGELFF.

The V gene is TRBV18, the J gene TRBJ2-7, with D possibly matching TRBD2 (6 bases). Per the germline V gene, CDR1 is KGHSH and CDR2 is LQKENI. The CDR3 sequence is 15 residues long. V was clipped by 3 bases and J by 0 bases, with 12 bases between them. Here the CDR3 reads CASSPQEGSSYEQYV. The CDR3 DNA is TGTGCCAGCTCACCCCAGGAGGGAAGCTCCTACGAGCAGTACGTC.

Remarks on this clonotype: Being one base from a much bigger clone, this may be a read error. The chain couples TRBV12-3 or TRBV12-4 to TRBJ2-7, with TRBD1 as a possible D gene (6 bases). The CDR3 is 15 amino acids. Between the trimmed V and J ends, which lost 5 bases and 3 bases, there was a span of 17 bases. CDR3: CASSDRQARGYEQYF. DNA of the CDR3: TGTGCCAGCAGTGATAGACAGGCGAGAGGCTACGAGCAGTACTTC.

This clonotype was counted at least ten times. The chain combines TRBV6-5 with TRBJ2-4; possibly TRBD2 for D (5 bases). The CDR3 covers 15 residues. Looked up from germline, CDR1 is MNHEY and CDR2 is SVGAGI. V was clipped by 7 bases and J by 0 bases, with 13 bases between them. The CDR3 is CASTDRDLAKNIQYF. DNA for the CDR3: TGTGCCAGCACCGACCGGGATTTAGCCAAAAACATTCAGTACTTC.

This clonotype was observed a few times. This rearrangement joins TRBV7-2 to TRBJ2-1; TRBD2 agrees at 9 bases. This CDR3 is built from 14 residues. J gave up 6 bases and V 5 bases, and 5 bases lay outside the gene matches. The V gene's germline CDR1 is SGHTA and CDR2 FQGNSA. CDR3 sequence: CASSPAGGINEQFF. The CDR3, as DNA: TGTGCCAGCAGCCCCGCGGGGGGGATCAATGAGCAGTTCTTC. The variable domain in full, completed from reference TRBV7-2 and TRBJ2-1, reads GAGVSQSPSNKVTEKGKDVELRCDPISGHTALYWYRQSLGQGLEFLIYFQGNSAPDKSGLPSDRFSAERTGGSVSTLTIQRTQQEDSAVYLCASSPAGGINEQFFGPGTRLTVL.

The chain couples TRBV6-2 or TRBV6-3 to TRBJ2-7; 9 bases are shared with TRBD2. CDR1 MNHEY and CDR2 SVGEGT come from the germline V gene. Trimming at V came to 5 bases and at J to 5 bases, leaving 16 bases not matched to a gene. The CDR3 is 17 residues long. The CDR3 nucleotides are TGTGCCAGCAGTATCGTGGGGCTAGCGGGATCGTCCCACGAGCAGTACGTC. Amino acid sequence: CASSIVGLAGSSHEQYV.

A few counts support this clonotype. The gene calls are TRBV20-1 and TRBJ2-3; D uncertain. Germline V lookup: CDR1 DFQATT, CDR2 SNEGSKA (reference sequence). The CDR3 spans 14 residues. The ends were cut back, 3 bases at V and 2 bases at J, with 12 bases in the middle. The chain's CDR3 is CSARVRQLTDTQYF. The CDR3 DNA reads TGCAGTGCTAGGGTCCGGCAACTCACAGATACGCAGTATTTT.

This clonotype has at least ten counts. The V call is TRBV20-1, the J call TRBJ1-4; D remains ambiguous. This CDR3 spans 14 amino acids. The germline V gene has CDR1 DFQATT and CDR2 SNEGSKA (reference sequence). V was pared by 5 bases and J by 0 bases, with 10 bases between. The CDR3 loop reads CSARPATTNEKLFF. The CDR3 bases are TGCAGTGCTCGGCCAGCAACAACTAATGAAAAACTGTTTTTT.

This clonotype was seen a few times. The rearrangement uses TRBV7-2 and TRBJ1-3; D possibly corresponds to TRBD1 (6 bases). In germline, CDR1 is SGHTA, CDR2 FQGNSA. This CDR3 has 16 amino acids. V gave up 2 bases and J gave up 2 bases, with 13 bases separating them. The CDR3 nucleotides read TGTGCCAGCAGCTTACCCGGACAGAAAGCTGGAAACACCATATATTTT. It is translated as CASSLPGQKAGNTIYF.

This clonotype was recorded a few times. The rearrangement links TRBV5-1 to TRBJ1-4; D unclear. This CDR3 has 12 residues. In germline, CDR1 is SGHRS, CDR2 YFSETQ. Trimming cost V 0 bases and J 6 bases, with 3 bases left between them. CDR3 protein: CASSLADEKLFF. The CDR3, as DNA: TGCGCCAGCAGCTTGGCCGATGAAAAACTGTTTTTT.

This clonotype was seen a few times. This chain uses TRBV6-6 with TRBJ2-1; D is unresolved. This CDR3 is built from 11 residues. Germline CDR1 reads MNHNY; CDR2 reads SVGAGI (reference sequence). The V gene lost 6 bases and the J gene lost 5 bases, with 5 bases spanning the gap. In DNA form, the CDR3 reads TGTGCCAGCAGCCCCAACAATGAGCAGTTCTTC. It is translated as CASSPNNEQFF.

This clonotype showed up just a few times. The rearrangement joins TRBV6-2 or TRBV6-3 to TRBJ2-2, with D possibly called TRBD1 or TRBD2 (5 bases each). V lost 10 bases, J lost 0 bases, and 15 bases lay in between. The CDR3 extends over 15 amino acids. Germline V gives CDR1 MNHEY, CDR2 SVGEGT. The CDR3 sequence: CATGPGTANTGELFF. In nucleotides, the CDR3 is TGTGCCACCGGTCCCGGGACCGCGAACACCGGGGAGCTGTTTTTT.

The sample holds many counts of this clonotype. This sequence joins TRBV29-1 and TRBJ2-2; D call uncertain. The V gene's germline CDR1 is SQVTM and CDR2 ANQGSEA. Trimming left V 6 bases short and J 2 bases short, with 13 bases between. The length of the CDR3 is 14 residues. In DNA form, the CDR3 reads TGCAGCGTCACGGGTAATCTAAACACCGGGGAGCTGTTTTTT. Translation gives CSVTGNLNTGELFF.

This rearrangement joins TRBV20-1 to TRBJ2-3; 14 positions agree with TRBD2. J gave up 0 bases and V 3 bases, and 14 bases lay outside the gene matches. This CDR3 spans 20 amino acids. Looked up from germline, CDR1 is DFQATT and CDR2 is SNEGSKA (reference sequence). The CDR3 loop reads CSASGTSGRSWWISTDTQYF. In DNA, the CDR3 is TGCAGTGCTAGTGGGACTAGCGGGAGATCTTGGTGGATCAGCACAGATACGCAGTATTTT.

The rearrangement joins TRBV5-1 to TRBJ2-7; D gene uncertain. This CDR3 is built from 13 residues. V gave up 5 bases and J gave up 2 bases, with 11 bases separating them. Germline CDR1 is SGHRS and CDR2 is YFSETQ. Here the CDR3 reads CASSSGSTYEQYF. The DNA for the CDR3 is TGCGCCAGCAGTTCCGGGTCCACCTACGAGCAGTACTTC. Complete variable domain (other parts from reference TRBV5-1 and TRBJ2-7): KAGVTQTPRYLIKTRGQQVTLSCSPISGHRSVSWYQQTPGQGLQFLFEYFSETQRNKGNFPGRFSGRQFSNSRSEMNVSTLELGDSALYLCASSSGSTYEQYFGPGTRLTVT.

This clonotype was detected only a few times. The chain has TRBV28 and TRBJ2-7; weak D call: TRBD2 (7 bases). Germline V CDR1 and CDR2: MDHEN, SYDVKM. V dropped 6 bases and J dropped 4 bases, with 10 bases sitting between them. The CDR3 is 12 residues long. CDR3 sequence (DNA): TGTGCCAGCAGGGGGGGGCTGTACGAGCAGTACTTC. This translates into CASRGGLYEQYF.

This clonotype was seen only a few times. The J gene is TRBJ2-4, the V gene TRBV5-4; D possibly matches TRBD1 or TRBD2 (5 bases each). V was pared by 4 bases and J by 8 bases, with 19 bases between. CDR1 and CDR2 from the germline V gene are SGHNT and YYREEE (reference sequence). This CDR3 comprises 15 residues. CDR3 loop: CASSITGTLGDIQYF. CDR3 in DNA: TGTGCCAGCAGCATAACCGGCACTCTGGGGGACATTCAGTACTTC.

The chain couples TRBV30 to TRBJ2-5; TRBD1 is a possible D gene (6 bases). The CDR3 totals 15 residues. V was cut by 2 bases and J by 0 bases, with 13 bases left in between. In germline, CDR1 is GTSNPN, CDR2 SVGIG (reference sequence). CDR3 sequence (DNA): TGTGCCTGGAGTTTTCGAAGGGGGTACCAAGAGACCCAGTACTTC. It specifies CAWSFRRGYQETQYF.

This clonotype appeared many times. This sequence joins TRBV12-3 or TRBV12-4 and TRBJ2-3; TRBD2 aligns across 9 bases. Losses at the gene ends were 5 bases for V and 3 bases for J; bases not matched to a gene: 9. The CDR3 length is 16 residues. The CDR3 sequence is CASSPPPSGKTDTQYF. CDR3 nucleotides: TGTGCCAGCAGTCCACCCCCTAGCGGGAAGACAGATACGCAGTATTTT.

The chain recombines TRBV6-2 or TRBV6-3 with TRBJ1-5; possibly TRBD1 for D (6 bases). The CDR3 covers 14 residues. Deletions cut 4 bases from V and 5 bases from J, with 12 bases between. Germline V gene sequence: CDR1 MNHEY, CDR2 SVGEGT. The chain's CDR3 is CASSFSGAHQPQHF. The CDR3 DNA reads as TGTGCCAGCAGTTTCTCGGGGGCCCATCAGCCCCAGCATTTT.

The table lists this clonotype with many counts. The V gene is TRBV20-1, the J gene TRBJ2-1; D might be TRBD1 (6 bases). The germline CDR1 and CDR2 sequences are DFQATT and SNEGSKA (reference sequence). The CDR3 runs to 14 residues. V lost 4 bases and J lost 0, with 10 bases in between. This chain's CDR3 is CSAMGDTSYNEQFF. Written as DNA, the CDR3 is TGCAGTGCTATGGGGGACACCTCCTACAATGAGCAGTTCTTC.

The CDR3 here is CASSIRAGEREQFF. CDR3 nucleotides: TGTGCCAGTAGTATAAGAGCGGGAGAGAGAGAGCAGTTCTTC. The chain has TRBV19 and TRBJ2-1, with 8 bases matching TRBD2. Germline V lookup: CDR1 LNHDA, CDR2 SQIVND (reference sequence). CDR3 length: 14 residues. The trim removed 2 bases at V and 10 bases at J, leaving 7 bases unmatched.

This clonotype was counted between two and nine times. The rearrangement joins TRBV5-1 to TRBJ2-5; D gene uncertain. CDR3 length: 15 residues. Germline V CDR1 and CDR2: SGHRS, YFSETQ. The germline V and J ends were trimmed by 0 bases and 2 bases, with 11 bases remaining between them. As DNA, the CDR3 is TGCGCCAGCAGCTTGGACGCGTTAAAACAAGAGACCCAGTACTTC. Amino acid sequence: CASSLDALKQETQYF. Full variable domain (outside the CDR3, taken from reference TRBV5-1 and TRBJ2-5): KAGVTQTPRYLIKTRGQQVTLSCSPISGHRSVSWYQQTPGQGLQFLFEYFSETQRNKGNFPGRFSGRQFSNSRSEMNVSTLELGDSALYLCASSLDALKQETQYFGPGTRLLVL.

This clonotype came up many times. This sequence joins TRBV6-5 and TRBJ2-7; D possibly matches TRBD1 or TRBD2 (6 bases each). Trimming left V 6 bases short and J 8 bases short, with 20 bases between. Germline CDR1 and CDR2: MNHEY and SVGAGI. The CDR3 loop spans 14 amino acids. CDR3 amino acids: CASSRQEGSGKQYV. Written as DNA, the CDR3 is TGTGCCAGCAGCCGACAGGAGGGGAGTGGAAAGCAGTACGTC.

This clonotype was picked up many times. CDR3 sequence (DNA): TGTGCCAGCGTTCTCGGACAGGGACGCTACGAGCAGTACTTC. Protein sequence: CASVLGQGRYEQYF. The J gene is TRBJ2-7, the V gene TRBV28; 8 bases map to TRBD1. The germline V gene has CDR1 MDHEN and CDR2 SYDVKM. The J segment lost 3 bases and the V segment lost 8 bases, leaving 9 bases of the junction unmatched. The CDR3 runs to 14 residues.

This clonotype was counted only a few times. The chain couples TRBV20-1 to TRBJ2-5, with D possibly matching TRBD2 (5 bases). Between the trimmed V and J ends, which lost 3 bases and 9 bases, there was a span of 17 bases. The CDR3 loop spans 13 amino acids. The V gene's germline CDR1 is DFQATT and CDR2 SNEGSKA (reference sequence). The CDR3 loop reads CSASLNEVEAQYF. The DNA for the CDR3 is TGCAGTGCTAGCTTAAACGAAGTGGAGGCCCAGTACTTC.

The chain links TRBV3-1 to TRBJ1-2; no definite D call. CDR1 and CDR2 (germline): LGHDT, YNNKEL (reference sequence). This CDR3 is built from 14 residues. Between the trimmed V and J ends, which lost 0 bases and 0 bases, there was a span of 5 bases. The CDR3, as DNA: TGTGCCAGCAGCCAAGAAAGGGCTAACTATGGCTACACCTTC. This gives the protein CASSQERANYGYTF.